The following is a TCR beta chain sequence with its context. Its antigen is as yet unknown. Distinct nucleotide sequences in the sample also encode this CDR3. The record originates from a study of OX40 agonist ivuxolimab in advanced cancers. Study-level background: Melanoma, hepatocellular carcinoma, head and neck or renal cell cancer occurred in dose-escalation patients. Whole-study findings and limits: Clonal expansion was seen in CD4+ and CD8+ blood T cells by week 6 at 0.1 to 3.0 mg/kg. CD4+ T cells averaged fewer expanded clones than CD8+ T cells.

Here immunoSEQ multiplex PCR was the method, and the copy in TCRdb shows in-frame clones only, minus some. The profile shows roughly 63,000 clones, 85% to 90% of them singletons. Between the trimmed V and J ends, which lost 2 bases and 8 bases, there was a span of 13 bases. This CDR3 region has 14 residues. CDR1 SGHRS and CDR2 YFSETQ come from the germline V gene. Blood got drawn at baseline, again on cycle 4 day 1, and then on cycle 7 day 1. The V call is TRBV5-1, the J call TRBJ1-4; tentative D call: TRBD1 (5 bases). The TCR was taken from an adult with an advanced solid tumor such as melanoma, head and neck, liver or kidney cancer. Sequencing was performed on CD4+ or CD8+ T cells sorted from blood, taken in a trial of the OX40 agonist ivuxolimab. The CDR3 nucleotides read TGCGCCAGCAGCTTAGCAGGGTCGGAGGAAAAACTGTTTTTT. Translating it yields CASSLAGSEEKLFF.